This TCR beta chain appears in the sequencing data of a study of OX40 agonist ivuxolimab in advanced cancers. Study details: Averaging approximately 60 years in age, with a range of about 23 to 80, the cohort was 80% to 90% male.

Using immunoSEQ multiplex PCR, the repertoire was profiled, and TCRdb retains in-frame clones only, with some absent. This table has tens of thousands of clones, more than 90% appearing once. Germline V gene data show CDR1 as MNHEY and CDR2 as SVGAGI. The CDR3 is 14 residues long. V lost 6 bases and J lost 5; bases outside the gene matches: 5. Baseline, cycle 4 day 1, and cycle 7 day 1 were the blood sampling points. Study observations and caveats: No antigen was identified for the clonally expanded peripheral T cells. Researchers report that CD8+ T cells had, on average, more expanded clones than CD4+.

Concerning this clone: Its antigen is not identified.

This clonotype was sampled from an adult with an advanced solid tumor such as melanoma, head and neck, liver or kidney cancer. The sequencing used CD4+ or CD8+ T cells sorted from blood, collected in a trial of the OX40 agonist ivuxolimab. V usage is TRBV6-5 and J usage is TRBJ2-2; TRBD2 matches 8 bases. DNA of the CDR3: TGTGCCAGCAGACCCAGCGGGAGTACCGGGGAGCTGTTTTTT. Amino acid sequence: CASRPSGSTGELFF.